This T cell receptor (beta chain) is drawn from a study of radiotherapy plus CTLA-4 blockade in lung cancer. The assay was immunoSEQ multiplex PCR, and TCRdb's table has in-frame clones only and misses some. The sample shows 70,000 to 85,000 clones, around 74% of them seen only once. Patients in the study, people with chemo-refractory metastatic non-small-cell lung cancer, received focal radiation plus ipilimumab CTLA-4 blockade. CDR1 SGHNT and CDR2 YENEEA come from the germline V gene. The CDR3 extends over 14 amino acids. The material sequenced was peripheral blood, taken from a patient treated with radiotherapy plus ipilimumab. This receptor was taken from a human donor with non-small cell lung cancer whose response to radiotherapy plus ipilimumab could not be evaluated. The gene calls are TRBV11-3 and TRBJ2-5; no clear D gene. The end of the DNA fits TRBJ2-7 better, so the J call may be wrong. The CDR3 is CASSLVASSYEQYF. CDR3 bases: TGTGCCAGCAGCTTAGTAGCTAGCTCCTACGAGCAGTACTTC.